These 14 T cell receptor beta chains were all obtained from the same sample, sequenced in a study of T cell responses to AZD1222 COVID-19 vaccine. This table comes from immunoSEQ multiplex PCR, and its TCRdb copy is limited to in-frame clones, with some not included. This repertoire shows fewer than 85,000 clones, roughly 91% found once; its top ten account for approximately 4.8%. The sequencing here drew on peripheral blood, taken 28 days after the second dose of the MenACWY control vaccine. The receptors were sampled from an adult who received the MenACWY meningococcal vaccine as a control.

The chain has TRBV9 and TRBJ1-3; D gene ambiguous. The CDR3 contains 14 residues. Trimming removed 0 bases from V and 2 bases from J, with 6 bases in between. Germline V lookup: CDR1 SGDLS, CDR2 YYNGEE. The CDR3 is CASSVAGAGNTIYF. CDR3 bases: TGTGCCAGCAGCGTAGCGGGAGCTGGAAACACCATATATTTT.

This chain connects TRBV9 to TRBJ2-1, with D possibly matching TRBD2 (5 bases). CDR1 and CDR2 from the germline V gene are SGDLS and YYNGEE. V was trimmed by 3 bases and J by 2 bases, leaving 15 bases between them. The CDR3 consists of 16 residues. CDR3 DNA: TGTGCCAGCAGCGGGGGAGATGAGTTGGCCTACAATGAGCAGTTCTTC. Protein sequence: CASSGGDELAYNEQFF.

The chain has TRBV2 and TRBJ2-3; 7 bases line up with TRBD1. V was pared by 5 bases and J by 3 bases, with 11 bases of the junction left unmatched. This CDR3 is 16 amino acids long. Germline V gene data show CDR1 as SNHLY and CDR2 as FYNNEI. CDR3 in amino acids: CASSHVLTGRTDTQYF. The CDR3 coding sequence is TGTGCCAGCAGTCACGTATTGACAGGGAGAACAGATACGCAGTATTTT.

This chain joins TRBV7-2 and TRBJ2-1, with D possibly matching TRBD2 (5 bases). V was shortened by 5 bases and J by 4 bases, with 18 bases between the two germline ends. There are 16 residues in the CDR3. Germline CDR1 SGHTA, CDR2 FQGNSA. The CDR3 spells CASSQSPRTAYNEQFF. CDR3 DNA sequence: TGTGCCAGCAGCCAGAGCCCCCGGACTGCGTACAATGAGCAGTTCTTC.

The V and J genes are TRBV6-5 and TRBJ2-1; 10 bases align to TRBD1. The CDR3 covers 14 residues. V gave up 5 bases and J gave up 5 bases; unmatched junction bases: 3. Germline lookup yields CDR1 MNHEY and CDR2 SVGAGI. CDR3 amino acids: CASSLTGGNNEQFF. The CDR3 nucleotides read TGTGCCAGCAGTCTGACAGGGGGCAACAATGAGCAGTTCTTC.

CDR3: CASSYLTGGGTDTQYF. CDR3 coding DNA: TGCGCCAGCAGCTACCTGACAGGAGGGGGCACAGATACGCAGTATTTT. This rearrangement joins TRBV5-1 to TRBJ2-3; perhaps D is TRBD1 or TRBD2 (6 bases each). Germline loops: CDR1 SGHRS, CDR2 YFSETQ. Trimming took off 3 bases at V and 1 base at J, with 15 bases between the two ends. The CDR3 has 16 amino acids. The whole variable domain, remainder taken from reference TRBV5-1 and TRBJ2-3, is KAGVTQTPRYLIKTRGQQVTLSCSPISGHRSVSWYQQTPGQGLQFLFEYFSETQRNKGNFPGRFSGRQFSNSRSEMNVSTLELGDSALYLCASSYLTGGGTDTQYFGPGTRLTVL.

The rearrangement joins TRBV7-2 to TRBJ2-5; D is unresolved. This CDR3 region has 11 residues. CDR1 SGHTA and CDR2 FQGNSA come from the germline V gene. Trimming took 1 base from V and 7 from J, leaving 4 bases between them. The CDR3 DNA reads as TGTGCCAGCAGCTTAGAGGCGACCCAGTACTTC. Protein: CASSLEATQYF.

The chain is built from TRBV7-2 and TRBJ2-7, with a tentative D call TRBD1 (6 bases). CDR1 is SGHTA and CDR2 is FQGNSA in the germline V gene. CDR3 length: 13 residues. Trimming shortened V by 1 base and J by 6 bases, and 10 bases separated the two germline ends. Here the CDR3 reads CASSLDSRGEQYF. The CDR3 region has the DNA TGTGCCAGCAGCTTAGATTCCAGGGGCGAGCAGTACTTC.

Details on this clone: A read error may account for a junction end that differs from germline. CDR3 DNA sequence: TGTGCCAGCAGCCTAGAGGGGGTCCAGTACTTC. Amino acid sequence: CASSLEGVQYF. The rearrangement uses TRBV11-2 and TRBJ2-7, with D maybe TRBD1 (6 bases). The CDR3 covers 11 residues. Germline loops: CDR1 SGHAT, CDR2 FQNNGV.

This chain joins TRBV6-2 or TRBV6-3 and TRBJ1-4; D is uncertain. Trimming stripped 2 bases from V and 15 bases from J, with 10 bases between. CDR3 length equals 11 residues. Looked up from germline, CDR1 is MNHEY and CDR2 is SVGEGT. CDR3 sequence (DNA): TGTGCCAGCAGTTACATGAAGCATGTGTTTTTT. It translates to CASSYMKHVFF.

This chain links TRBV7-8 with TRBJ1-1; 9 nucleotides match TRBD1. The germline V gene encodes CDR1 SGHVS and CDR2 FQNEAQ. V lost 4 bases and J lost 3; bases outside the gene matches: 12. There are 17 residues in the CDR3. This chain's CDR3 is CASSSRKPGQGYTEAFF. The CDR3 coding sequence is TGTGCCAGCAGCTCCCGGAAGCCGGGACAGGGATACACTGAAGCTTTCTTT.

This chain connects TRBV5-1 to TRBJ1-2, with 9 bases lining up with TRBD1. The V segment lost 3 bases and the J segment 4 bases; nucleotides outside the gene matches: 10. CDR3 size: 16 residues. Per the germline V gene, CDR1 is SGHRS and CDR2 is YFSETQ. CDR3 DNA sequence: TGCGCCAGCAGCTCGGGAGGGACAGGGAGCGGCTATGGCTACACCTTC. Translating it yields CASSSGGTGSGYGYTF.

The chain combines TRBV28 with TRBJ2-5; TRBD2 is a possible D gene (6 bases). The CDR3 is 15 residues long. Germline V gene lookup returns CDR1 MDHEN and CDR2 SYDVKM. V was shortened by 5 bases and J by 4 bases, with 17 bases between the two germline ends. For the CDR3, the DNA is TGTGCCAGCAGTCTACCCAGCGGGTTCCGAGAGACCCAGTACTTC. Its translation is CASSLPSGFRETQYF.

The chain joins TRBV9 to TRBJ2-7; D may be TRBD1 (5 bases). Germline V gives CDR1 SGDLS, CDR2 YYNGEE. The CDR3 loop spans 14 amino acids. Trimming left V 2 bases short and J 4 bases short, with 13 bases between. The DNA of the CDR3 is TGTGCCAGCAGCGTTCTAGGGGCCGGGTACGAGCAGTACTTC. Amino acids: CASSVLGAGYEQYF.